This T cell receptor beta chain was recovered during a study of blood T cell repertoires in COVID-19. Study information: Some COVID-19 samples were acute and others convalescent; all came from the United States, Italy and Spain. Sources were T cells, B-cell-depleted T cells, or PBMCs; the material itself was cDNA or gDNA.

As originally analysed: Reference gene primers were amplified, and this amplification served to estimate nucleated cell counts. The method was immunoSEQ multiplex PCR; TCRdb's version includes in-frame clones alone and lacks a portion of them. That table furnishes V, J and clone size, whereas the DNA furnished D and trimming. The profile shows 130,000 to 150,000 clones, roughly 86% of them singletons. The origin of this receptor is a human donor in a cohort sampled during active COVID-19. Sample: peripheral blood.

The CDR3 DNA follows: TGCAGCGTTACAGGGGCCCAAGGCGGCTATGGCTACACCTTC. Its translation is CSVTGAQGGYGYTF. V and J are TRBV29-1 and TRBJ1-2, with TRBD1 identical over 7 bases. The V gene end was trimmed by 5 bases and the J gene end by 4 bases; junction bases not matched to a gene: 10. This CDR3 region has 14 residues. Germline CDR1 reads SQVTM; CDR2 reads ANQGSEA.